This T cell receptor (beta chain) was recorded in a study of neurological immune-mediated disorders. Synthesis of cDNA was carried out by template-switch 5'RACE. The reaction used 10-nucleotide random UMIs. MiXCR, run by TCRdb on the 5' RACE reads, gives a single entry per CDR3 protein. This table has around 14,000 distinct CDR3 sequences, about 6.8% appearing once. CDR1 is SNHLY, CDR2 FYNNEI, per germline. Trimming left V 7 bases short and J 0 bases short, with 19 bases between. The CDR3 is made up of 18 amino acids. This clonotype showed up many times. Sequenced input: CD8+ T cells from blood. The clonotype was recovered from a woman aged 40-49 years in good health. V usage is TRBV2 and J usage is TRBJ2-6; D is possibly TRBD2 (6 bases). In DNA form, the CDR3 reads TGTGCCAGCATCCGGGGATCTGGGGGGATCTCTGGGGCCAACGTCCTGACTTTC. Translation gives CASIRGSGGISGANVLTF.